Below, 16 T cell receptor beta chains from the same sample are listed, as sequenced in a study of cytomegalovirus exposure and HLA in healthy donors. Produced via immunoSEQ multiplex PCR; TCRdb's table is partial and in-frame only. Of 150,000 to 200,000 clones detected, approximately 78% appear once; the ten largest clones hold around 1.2%. Sequenced input: PBMCs. Every receptor here comes from a woman aged 30 to 39 in good health and CMV-seronegative.

In DNA, the CDR3 is TGTGCCAGCAGTATTGGGACTAGCGGACTATACGAGCAGTACTTC. It specifies CASSIGTSGLYEQYF. The rearrangement joins TRBV2 to TRBJ2-7; 11 nucleotides align to TRBD2. The V gene's germline CDR1 is SNHLY and CDR2 FYNNEI. The CDR3 has 15 amino acids. V gave up 5 bases and J gave up 4 bases; unmatched junction bases: 7.

This rearrangement joins TRBV6-1 to TRBJ2-7, with D tentatively TRBD1 (6 bases). The CDR3 has 11 residues. V was trimmed by 7 bases and J by 6 bases, leaving 10 bases between them. Germline V gene data show CDR1 as MNHNS and CDR2 as SASEGT. The CDR3 loop is CASTGTFEQYF. CDR3 sequence (DNA): TGTGCCAGCACGGGGACATTCGAGCAGTACTTC.

The chain carries TRBV5-1 and TRBJ2-7, with TRBD2 as a possible D gene (6 bases). Trimming took 0 bases from V and 4 from J, leaving 14 bases between them. Germline values: CDR1 SGHRS, CDR2 YFSETQ. The CDR3 runs to 15 residues. The CDR3 sequence is CASSLGAGLSYEQYF. The CDR3 bases are TGCGCCAGCAGCTTGGGGGCGGGACTCTCTTACGAGCAGTACTTC.

The chain joins TRBV5-1 to TRBJ2-7; TRBD1 might be the D (6 bases). This CDR3 has 15 residues. V dropped 0 bases and J dropped 2 bases, with 12 bases sitting between them. Germline V gene lookup returns CDR1 SGHRS and CDR2 YFSETQ. The CDR3 DNA sequence: TGCGCCAGCAGCTTGGGGGGGACACCCCCCTACGAGCAGTACTTC. Translated, it gives CASSLGGTPPYEQYF.

The CDR3, as DNA: TGTGCCAGCAGTCGGAGTGGGGAGACCCAGTACTTC. This gives the protein CASSRSGETQYF. This rearrangement joins TRBV7-9 to TRBJ2-5; D unresolved. V was cut by 6 bases and J by 5 bases, with 10 bases left in between. Germline V gene sequence: CDR1 SEHNR, CDR2 FQNEAQ (reference sequence). The CDR3 totals 12 residues.

The J gene is TRBJ2-1, the V gene TRBV6-5, with D maybe TRBD2 (5 bases). The CDR3 has 15 amino acids. The germline CDR1 and CDR2 sequences are MNHEY and SVGAGI. V shed 0 bases and J shed 12 bases, with 18 bases lying between them. CDR3 residues: CASSYSVAQKRMQFF. The CDR3 DNA follows: TGTGCCAGCAGTTACTCGGTAGCACAGAAGCGGATGCAGTTCTTC.

The DNA for the CDR3 is TGTGCCAGCAGTCGGGACAGCTACGAGCAGTACTTC. Protein sequence: CASSRDSYEQYF. V is TRBV6-1 and J is TRBJ2-7; 7 bases align to TRBD1. CDR3 length: 12 amino acids. V shed 5 bases and J 3 bases; nucleotides not matched to a gene: 1. The V gene's germline CDR1 is MNHNS and CDR2 SASEGT.

The chain recombines TRBV5-4 with TRBJ2-7; 13 bases agree with TRBD2. Germline assignment: CDR1 SGHNT and CDR2 YYREEE (reference sequence). The CDR3 spans 15 residues. V shed 0 bases and J 3 bases; nucleotides not matched to a gene: 0. The CDR3 nucleotides read TGTGCCAGCAGCTTGGGGACTAGCGGGAGCTACGAGCAGTACTTC. It codes for CASSLGTSGSYEQYF.

The chain recombines TRBV27 with TRBJ2-7; 8 bases line up with TRBD1. Germline CDR1 reads MNHEY; CDR2 reads SMNVEV (reference sequence). The CDR3 extends over 13 amino acids. J gave up 8 bases and V 6 bases, and 9 bases lay outside the gene matches. CDR3 DNA sequence: TGTGCCAGCAGCCCCGAGATCAGGGGGCAGCAGTACTTC. This encodes CASSPEIRGQQYF.

This clone has a single count. The chain uses TRBV5-1 and TRBJ2-7; the D gene is possibly TRBD2 (7 bases). The germline CDR1 and CDR2 sequences are SGHRS and YFSETQ. The V end was cut by 1 base, the J end by 6 bases, with 23 bases between. The CDR3 loop spans 17 amino acids. The CDR3 DNA follows: TGCGCCAGCAGCTTGAGGCAGAGCGGAGGGGGGGCGAGCGAGCAGTACTTC. This codes for CASSLRQSGGGASEQYF.

The chain uses TRBV7-9 and TRBJ1-5, with D hard to call. V lost 1 base and J 2 bases, leaving 9 bases between the germline ends. The CDR3 extends over 15 amino acids. Germline CDR1 is SEHNR and CDR2 is FQNEAQ (reference sequence). The CDR3 DNA follows: TGTGCCAGCAGCTTAGATGGAGGAGGCAATCAGCCCCAGCATTTT. Encoded protein: CASSLDGGGNQPQHF. Using reference TRBV7-9 and TRBJ1-5 for the parts outside the CDR3, the full variable domain is DTGVSQNPRHKITKRGQNVTFRCDPISEHNRLYWYRQTLGQGPEFLTYFQNEAQLEKSRLLSDRFSAERPKGSFSTLEIQRTEQGDSAMYLCASSLDGGGNQPQHFGDGTRLSIL.

The chain employs TRBV28 and TRBJ1-2; 8 bases align to TRBD1. The J segment lost 4 bases and the V segment lost 3 bases, leaving 7 bases of the junction unmatched. CDR3 length equals 15 residues. From germline, CDR1 is MDHEN and CDR2 SYDVKM. The CDR3 sequence: CASSLGRGHGYGYTF. The CDR3 nucleotides read TGTGCCAGCAGTTTGGGCAGGGGGCATGGCTATGGCTACACCTTC.

J is TRBJ1-5 and V is TRBV6-5; tentative D call: TRBD1 (6 bases). V was cut by 8 bases and J by 0 bases, with 14 bases left in between. The length of the CDR3 is 15 residues. The germline V gene encodes CDR1 MNHEY and CDR2 SVGAGI. CDR3 sequence: CASAKFRGSNQPQHF. DNA for the CDR3: TGTGCCAGCGCAAAATTCAGGGGTAGCAATCAGCCCCAGCATTTT.

The chain recombines TRBV7-9 with TRBJ2-7, with D possibly matching TRBD2 (6 bases). Deletions cut 2 bases from V and 1 base from J, with 9 bases between. The CDR3 is 14 amino acids. Germline CDR1 is SEHNR and CDR2 is FQNEAQ (reference sequence). The chain's CDR3 is CASSLWGVSYEQYF. DNA for the CDR3: TGTGCCAGCAGCTTATGGGGGGTTTCCTACGAGCAGTACTTC.

The V call is TRBV19, the J call TRBJ2-7; 7 nucleotides match TRBD2. The length of the CDR3 is 15 residues. From germline, CDR1 is LNHDA and CDR2 SQIVND (reference sequence). With 5 bases clipped from V and 4 bases from J, the junction kept 11 bases outside the gene matches. CDR3 coding DNA: TGTGCCAGTAGTCCCCGCGGGGGTAGGACTTACGAGCAGTACTTC. Residues: CASSPRGGRTYEQYF.

The V call is TRBV7-2, the J call TRBJ1-2, with D tentatively TRBD1 (5 bases). CDR1 SGHTA and CDR2 FQGNSA come from the germline V gene. V lost 7 bases to trimming and J lost 4 bases, with 16 bases between them. The CDR3 covers 14 residues. The CDR3 DNA follows: TGTGCCAGCACCTCGGGGAGGGGCGGCTATGGCTACACCTTC. It codes for CASTSGRGGYGYTF.